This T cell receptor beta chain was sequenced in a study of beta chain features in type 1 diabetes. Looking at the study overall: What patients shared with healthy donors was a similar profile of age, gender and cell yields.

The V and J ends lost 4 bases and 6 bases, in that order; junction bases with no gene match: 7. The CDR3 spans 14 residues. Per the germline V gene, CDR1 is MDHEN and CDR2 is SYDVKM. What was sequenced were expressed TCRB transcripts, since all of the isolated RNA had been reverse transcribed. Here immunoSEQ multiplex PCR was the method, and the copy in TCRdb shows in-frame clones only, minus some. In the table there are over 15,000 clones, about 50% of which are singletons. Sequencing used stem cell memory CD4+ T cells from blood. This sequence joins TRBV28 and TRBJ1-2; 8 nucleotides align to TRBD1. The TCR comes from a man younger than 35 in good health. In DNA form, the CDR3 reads TGTGCCAGCAGTTCTCAGGGGGCGCGGAATGGCTACACCTTC. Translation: CASSSQGARNGYTF.